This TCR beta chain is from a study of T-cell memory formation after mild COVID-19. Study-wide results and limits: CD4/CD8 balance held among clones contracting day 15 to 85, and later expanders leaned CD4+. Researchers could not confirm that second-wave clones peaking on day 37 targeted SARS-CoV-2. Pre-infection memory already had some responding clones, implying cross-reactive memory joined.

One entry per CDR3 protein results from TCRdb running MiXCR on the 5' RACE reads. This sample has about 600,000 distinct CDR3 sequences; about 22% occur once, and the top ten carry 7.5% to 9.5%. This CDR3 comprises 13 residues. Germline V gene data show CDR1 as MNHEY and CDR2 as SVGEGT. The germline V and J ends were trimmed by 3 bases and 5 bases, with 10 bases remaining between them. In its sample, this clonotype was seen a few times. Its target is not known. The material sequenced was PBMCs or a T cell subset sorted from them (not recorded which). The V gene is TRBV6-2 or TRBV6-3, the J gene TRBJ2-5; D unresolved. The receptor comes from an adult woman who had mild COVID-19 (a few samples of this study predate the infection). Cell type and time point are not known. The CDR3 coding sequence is TGTGCCAGCAGTTATAACGGGTGGGAGACCCAGTACTTC. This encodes CASSYNGWETQYF.